Below are 8 T cell receptor beta chains sequenced from a single sample in a study of OX40 agonist ivuxolimab in advanced cancers. Repertoires were generated with immunoSEQ multiplex PCR, while TCRdb's copy carries only in-frame clones and drops some. Of roughly 50,000 clones listed, 89% were seen once; the top ten hold 10% to 15%. The starting material was CD4+ or CD8+ T cells sorted from blood, obtained in a trial of the OX40 agonist ivuxolimab. The source of these receptors is an adult with an advanced solid tumor such as melanoma, head and neck, liver or kidney cancer.

The V and J genes are TRBV5-1 and TRBJ2-5, with TRBD2 matching 9 bases. In germline, CDR1 is SGHRS, CDR2 YFSETQ. The V and J ends lost 0 bases and 3 bases, in that order; junction bases with no gene match: 3. This CDR3 comprises 15 residues. CDR3 bases: TGCGCCAGCAGCTTGGCCCGACTAGCGGAAGAGACCCAGTACTTC. Encoded protein: CASSLARLAEETQYF.

This clone was found a few times. The chain links TRBV4-3 to TRBJ2-4, with a possible D match to TRBD1 (6 bases). Germline CDR1 LGHNA, CDR2 YSLEER. V gave up 4 bases and J gave up 8 bases, with 18 bases separating them. The CDR3 loop spans 15 amino acids. Here the CDR3 reads CASSPLTAPGDIQYF. The CDR3 DNA reads TGCGCCAGCAGCCCATTGACAGCCCCAGGGGACATTCAGTACTTC.

The gene calls are TRBV7-9 and TRBJ2-7; the D is unclear. The germline gives CDR1 SEHNR, CDR2 FQNEAQ (reference sequence). The CDR3 runs 13 residues. V gave up 1 base and J gave up 0 bases, with 4 bases separating them. CDR3 residues: CASSLDTSYEQYF. The CDR3 nucleotides are TGTGCCAGCAGCTTAGACACCTCCTACGAGCAGTACTTC.

This clone was seen a handful of times. The rearrangement joins TRBV6-5 to TRBJ2-7, with D unclear. The V and J ends lost 6 bases and 4 bases respectively, with 10 bases between them. CDR3 length: 12 residues. Per the germline V gene, CDR1 is MNHEY and CDR2 is SVGAGI. The chain's CDR3 is CASSLTPYEQYF. The CDR3 nucleotides read TGTGCCAGCAGCCTCACCCCATACGAGCAGTACTTC.

This chain connects TRBV6-4 to TRBJ2-3; D call uncertain. V lost 0 bases, J lost 2 bases, and 9 bases lay in between. This CDR3 comprises 15 residues. The germline CDR1 and CDR2 sequences are MRHNA and SNTAGT. The chain's CDR3 is CASSDSWVDTDTQYF. The DNA of the CDR3 is TGTGCCAGCAGTGACTCTTGGGTTGACACAGATACGCAGTATTTT.

This rearrangement joins TRBV7-3 to TRBJ2-3; TRBD2 matches at 7 bases. The CDR3 length is 16 residues. Germline assignment: CDR1 SGHTA and CDR2 FQGTGA. Losses at the gene ends were 2 bases for V and 4 bases for J; bases not matched to a gene: 9. The CDR3: CASSLYGGGPADTQYF. In nucleotides, the CDR3 is TGTGCCAGCAGCTTATATGGGGGAGGGCCGGCAGATACGCAGTATTTT.

In this sample, this clone turned up once. The chain combines TRBV7-3 with TRBJ2-1, with no clear D. V was shortened by 1 base and J by 6 bases, with 4 bases between the two germline ends. The CDR3 consists of 12 residues. Per germline, CDR1 SGHTA and CDR2 FQGTGA. CDR3 DNA sequence: TGTGCCAGCAGCTTAATAGGCAATGAGCAGTTCTTC. Translating it yields CASSLIGNEQFF.

V and J are TRBV5-4 and TRBJ2-7; 7 bases align to TRBD1. V lost 3 bases to trimming and J lost 4 bases; unmatched junction nucleotides: 10. The germline gives CDR1 SGHNT, CDR2 YYREEE (reference sequence). CDR3 length equals 15 residues. The CDR3 DNA reads TGTGCCAGCAGCTCTAAGGGACAGCCTCAATACGAGCAGTACTTC. It encodes CASSSKGQPQYEQYF.